One and the same sample provided the 21 T cell receptor beta chains below, sequenced in a study of cytomegalovirus exposure and HLA in healthy donors. The PCR made use of 60 Vbeta and 13 Jbeta primers. Assay: immunoSEQ multiplex PCR; the TCRdb copy retains only in-frame clones and omits some. In the table there are approximately 200,000 clones, around 78% of which are singletons. Sequenced sample: PBMCs. The source of these receptors is a man aged 30 to 39 in good health and CMV-seronegative.

This clone was recorded only once. J is TRBJ2-3 and V is TRBV18, with 14 bases aligning to TRBD2. CDR1 KGHSH and CDR2 LQKENI come from the germline V gene. The length of the CDR3 is 15 residues. The V and J ends lost 5 bases and 4 bases, in that order; junction bases with no gene match: 2. The CDR3 DNA reads as TGTGCCAGCTCAGGGGGACTAGCGGGAGCAGATACGCAGTATTTT. It specifies CASSGGLAGADTQYF.

V gene TRBV4-2 combines with J gene TRBJ2-3, with 10 bases that match TRBD2. The CDR3 consists of 20 residues. The germline V gene has CDR1 LGHNA and CDR2 YNFKEQ. V gave up 1 base and J gave up 2 bases; unmatched junction bases: 15. Here the CDR3 reads CASSQVGRTGLAAPTDTQYF. The CDR3 nucleotides read TGTGCCAGCAGCCAAGTCGGAAGGACTGGACTAGCGGCCCCCACAGATACGCAGTATTTT.

This clone occurred once. The rearrangement uses TRBV7-9 and TRBJ2-7; 9 bases map to TRBD1. The length of the CDR3 is 15 residues. Germline V gene data show CDR1 as SEHNR and CDR2 as FQNEAQ (reference sequence). Trimming took 3 bases from V and 7 from J; bases not matched to a gene: 10. CDR3 nucleotide sequence: TGTGCCAGCAGCTTTCAAGAACAGGGGGCACGGGAGCAGTACTTC. Translation gives CASSFQEQGAREQYF.

V and J are TRBV14 and TRBJ2-3, with D hard to call. The CDR3 runs to 13 residues. CDR1 is SGHDN and CDR2 is FVKESK in the germline V gene. The V end was cut by 4 bases, the J end by 5 bases, with 10 bases between. CDR3 loop: CASSRYSGDTQYF. CDR3 in DNA: TGTGCCAGCAGCCGGTATTCGGGAGATACGCAGTATTTT.

The chain is built from TRBV4-1 and TRBJ1-4; D is unclear. Trimming shortened V by 2 bases and J by 7 bases, and 8 bases separated the two germline ends. The V gene's germline CDR1 is MGHRA and CDR2 YSYEKL. There are 13 residues in the CDR3. The CDR3 region is CASSQLTFEKLFF. DNA of the CDR3: TGCGCCAGCAGCCAACTAACGTTTGAAAAACTGTTTTTT.

The genes are TRBV18 and TRBJ1-2; the D is unclear. V lost 2 bases, J lost 4 bases, and 11 bases lay in between. The CDR3 spans 14 residues. The germline V gene has CDR1 KGHSH and CDR2 LQKENI. CDR3 in DNA: TGTGCCAGCTCACCAATTCTGGGGAGCTATGGCTACACCTTC. Protein sequence: CASSPILGSYGYTF.

V is TRBV18 and J is TRBJ1-5, with a possible D match to TRBD1 (6 bases). Between the trimmed V and J ends, which lost 4 bases and 4 bases, there was a span of 11 bases. CDR1 KGHSH and CDR2 LQKENI come from the germline V gene. The CDR3 has 14 amino acids. The chain's CDR3 is CASSRTEENQPQHF. CDR3 bases: TGTGCCAGCTCACGGACAGAAGAAAATCAGCCCCAGCATTTT.

This chain joins TRBV4-1 and TRBJ1-4; D is unclear. The CDR3 covers 14 residues. The germline gives CDR1 MGHRA, CDR2 YSYEKL. V lost 1 base and J lost 8, with 11 bases in between. The CDR3 DNA reads as TGCGCCAGCAGCCAAGGAAGACTTGAAGAAAAACTGTTTTTT. This gives the protein CASSQGRLEEKLFF.

This clone was seen just once. The rearrangement joins TRBV10-1 to TRBJ2-2, with D unresolved. CDR1 and CDR2 from the germline V gene are WNHNN and SYGVQD (reference sequence). Deletions cut 0 bases from V and 1 base from J, with 9 bases between. CDR3 length: 16 amino acids. CDR3 sequence (DNA): TGCGCCAGCAGTGAGTCTCGCGGCGGGAACACCGGGGAGCTGTTTTTT. This encodes CASSESRGGNTGELFF.

This chain joins TRBV2 and TRBJ1-5, with 7 positions matching TRBD1. The CDR3 has 15 amino acids. Germline CDR1 reads SNHLY; CDR2 reads FYNNEI. Unmatched junction bases numbered 4, after V lost 5 bases and J lost 0 bases. DNA for the CDR3: TGTGCCAGCAGTCGGGACAGCCATAGCAATCAGCCCCAGCATTTT. Protein sequence: CASSRDSHSNQPQHF. The whole variable domain, filled in from reference TRBV2 and TRBJ1-5, reads EPEVTQTPSHQVTQMGQEVILRCVPISNHLYFYWYRQILGQKVEFLVSFYNNEISEKSEIFDDQFSVERPDGSNFTLKIRSTKLEDSAMYFCASSRDSHSNQPQHFGDGTRLSIL.

CDR3 in DNA: TGTGCCATCAGAGGTCCCGGGACAGGATACACCGGGGAGCTGTTTTTT. This translates into CAIRGPGTGYTGELFF. The chain carries TRBV10-3 and TRBJ2-2, with 8 bases identical to TRBD1. Germline lookup yields CDR1 ENHRY and CDR2 SYGVKD. Trimming removed 6 bases from V and 3 bases from J; junction bases left unmatched: 9. The CDR3 spans 16 residues.

The CDR3 protein is CASNRADRRLGEYTF. CDR3 DNA: TGTGCCAGTAATAGAGCAGATAGACGACTCGGAGAATACACCTTC. The genes are TRBV19 and TRBJ1-2; D is unresolved. This CDR3 contains 15 residues. Germline CDR1 LNHDA, CDR2 SQIVND (reference sequence). V was pared by 7 bases and J by 11 bases, with 26 bases between.

The chain couples TRBV4-1 to TRBJ2-3; 8 nucleotides match TRBD2. The V segment lost 3 bases and the J segment 4 bases; nucleotides outside the gene matches: 9. The CDR3 covers 16 residues. The germline CDR1 and CDR2 sequences are MGHRA and YSYEKL. CDR3 region: CASSHRTSSYSDTQYF. CDR3 nucleotides: TGCGCCAGCAGCCACAGGACTAGCTCATATTCAGATACGCAGTATTTT.

Details on this clone: The same CDR3 also results from other DNA sequences found in this sample. This rearrangement joins TRBV9 to TRBJ2-7; TRBD2 might be the D (5 bases). Per the germline V gene, CDR1 is SGDLS and CDR2 is YYNGEE. This CDR3 spans 14 amino acids. V lost 0 bases and J 1 base, leaving 8 bases between the germline ends. The DNA of the CDR3 is TGTGCCAGCAGCGTAGGTCGGGGTTCCTACGAGCAGTACTTC. Protein sequence: CASSVGRGSYEQYF.

The chain couples TRBV10-3 to TRBJ1-2, with D uncertain. V lost 2 bases and J lost 6, with 13 bases in between. The CDR3 spans 14 residues. Per germline, CDR1 ENHRY and CDR2 SYGVKD. Here the CDR3 reads CAISEAGSGHGYTF. DNA of the CDR3: TGTGCCATCAGTGAGGCGGGAAGTGGACATGGCTACACCTTC.

The chain links TRBV9 to TRBJ1-2, with 8 nucleotides matching TRBD1. CDR1 and CDR2 from the germline V gene are SGDLS and YYNGEE. V lost 4 bases, J lost 2 bases, and 1 base stayed unmatched. The CDR3 extends over 13 amino acids. The CDR3 nucleotides read TGTGCCAGCAGCTGGACAGGGAACTATGGCTACACCTTC. This gives the protein CASSWTGNYGYTF. Based on the CDR3 plus reference TRBV9 and TRBJ1-2, the full variable domain is DSGVTQTPKHLITATGQRVTLRCSPRSGDLSVYWYQQSLDQGLQFLIQYYNGEERAKGNILERFSAQQFPDLHSELNLSSLELGDSALYFCASSWTGNYGYTFGSGTRLTVV.

This clone was counted once. CDR3 sequence: CASSFGQKTSGTSQETQYF. The CDR3 DNA follows: TGCGCCAGCAGCTTTGGACAGAAGACTAGCGGTACCTCACAAGAGACCCAGTACTTC. This chain joins TRBV5-1 and TRBJ2-5; 9 bases match TRBD2. Germline V gene sequence: CDR1 SGHRS, CDR2 YFSETQ. The CDR3 has 19 residues. The V segment lost 2 bases and the J segment 2 bases; nucleotides outside the gene matches: 16.

The gene calls are TRBV27 and TRBJ1-1, with 7 bases fitting TRBD1. CDR1 and CDR2 (germline): MNHEY, SMNVEV (reference sequence). This CDR3 region has 12 residues. The V gene end was trimmed by 3 bases and the J gene end by 8 bases; junction bases not matched to a gene: 3. The CDR3 sequence is CASSFPGQEAFF. Here the CDR3 DNA reads TGTGCCAGCAGTTTTCCGGGACAGGAAGCTTTCTTT.

DNA for the CDR3: TGTGCCAGCAGTGACTCAGTAGCGGGGAACAATGAGCAGTTCTTC. This encodes CASSDSVAGNNEQFF. This rearrangement joins TRBV6-4 to TRBJ2-1; 8 nucleotides match TRBD2. The CDR3 has 15 amino acids. Germline V gene sequence: CDR1 MRHNA, CDR2 SNTAGT. After removal of 0 bases from V and 5 bases from J, the junction contained 3 bases not matched to a gene.

This sequence joins TRBV28 and TRBJ2-1, with TRBD2 matching 9 bases. In germline, CDR1 is MDHEN, CDR2 SYDVKM. There are 16 residues in the CDR3. After removal of 2 bases from V and 6 bases from J, the junction contained 8 bases not matched to a gene. In DNA form, the CDR3 reads TGTGCCAGCAGTTTAGGGGGCGGGAGGGCCGCCAATGAGCAGTTCTTC. This translates into CASSLGGGRAANEQFF.

This chain joins TRBV9 and TRBJ2-7; D possibly corresponds to TRBD2 (6 bases). CDR1 SGDLS and CDR2 YYNGEE come from the germline V gene. V was trimmed by 4 bases and J by 6 bases, leaving 20 bases between them. The CDR3 runs to 15 residues. In nucleotides, the CDR3 is TGTGCCAGCAGCCCTTTTGGGGGGAGGTCCAGCGAGCAGTACTTC. Amino acid sequence: CASSPFGGRSSEQYF.